This is a list of T cell receptor beta chains from one sample in a study of radiotherapy plus CTLA-4 blockade in lung cancer. Only in-frame clones appear in the TCRdb table, and some are missing; sequencing was by immunoSEQ multiplex PCR. The profile shows roughly 110,000 clones, about 80% of them singletons. This material consisted of peripheral blood, taken from a patient treated with radiotherapy plus ipilimumab. All receptors come from a human donor with non-small cell lung cancer that progressed on radiotherapy plus ipilimumab. Some clones in this sample may be carry-over from other donors' samples. The CDR3 runs from the conserved cysteine through the conserved F or W. The D gene is left open where the match is weak. The size entry is marked missing in some rows and otherwise reads once, few, many or a size class.

.	TRBV9	TRBJ2-1	.	CASSVLYNEQFF	TGTGCCAGCAGCGTTTTATACAATGAGCAGTTCTTC
.	TRBV7-6	TRBJ1-1	.	CASSVKQGTEAFF	TGTGCCAGCAGCGTAAAACAGGGTACTGAAGCTTTCTTT
.	TRBV5-6	TRBJ1-5	.	CASSLAGDPPQHF	TGTGCCAGCAGCTTGGCCGGGGACCCGCCCCAGCATTTT
.	TRBV28	TRBJ1-2	.	CASGTAEANYGYTF	TGTGCCAGCGGTACGGCAGAAGCTAACTATGGCTACACCTTC
.	TRBV27	TRBJ2-4	TRBD1	CASSTGTVHIQYF	TGTGCCAGCAGTACCGGGACAGTACACATTCAGTACTTC
.	TRBV5-6	TRBJ1-3	.	CASSLDGGNTIYF	TGTGCCAGCAGCCTGGACGGTGGAAACACCATATATTTT
.	TRBV6-5	TRBJ2-1	.	CASNRLSNYNEQFF	TGTGCCAGCAACCGACTATCCAACTACAATGAGCAGTTCTTC
many	TRBV11-2	TRBJ2-2	TRBD1	CASSPWTGMNTGELFF	TGTGCCAGCAGCCCCTGGACAGGGATGAACACCGGGGAGCTGTTTTTT
.	TRBV5-1	TRBJ2-2	.	CASSRAASLDTGELFF	TGCGCCAGCAGCCGGGCGGCTTCACTGGACACCGGGGAGCTGTTTTTT
.	TRBV5-1	TRBJ1-2	.	CASSSSQRANYGYTF	TGCGCCAGCAGCTCCTCACAAAGAGCTAACTATGGCTACACCTTC
few	TRBV6-1	TRBJ2-5	.	CASTRQSQETQYF	TGTGCCAGCACCCGACAGAGCCAAGAGACCCAGTACTTC
.	TRBV7-8	TRBJ2-5	TRBD2	CASSISGDRTQYF	TGTGCCAGCAGCATTAGCGGGGATAGGACCCAGTACTTC
.	TRBV11-2	TRBJ2-5	.	CASSLSPQETQYF	TGTGCCAGCAGCTTATCTCCTCAAGAGACCCAGTACTTC
once	TRBV5-6	TRBJ2-3	.	CASSLGDSEEYF	TGTGCCAGCAGCTTGGGGGACTCAGAGGAGTATTTT
.	TRBV5-1	TRBJ2-7	TRBD1	CASSIDRAGNEQYF	TGCGCCAGCAGCATCGACAGGGCTGGGAACGAGCAGTACTTC
.	TRBV9	TRBJ2-3	TRBD2	CASSAYGGAGDTQYF	TGTGCCAGCAGCGCCTACGGGGGGGCGGGAGATACGCAGTATTTT
.	TRBV19	TRBJ1-3	.	CASHVTSGNTIYF	TGTGCCAGTCATGTTACCTCTGGAAACACCATATATTTT
.	TRBV5-1	TRBJ2-3	.	CASSPTTGAAGTQYF	TGCGCCAGCAGCCCTACGACAGGTGCGGCGGGTACGCAGTATTTT
.	TRBV6-5	TRBJ2-1	.	CASSQLGNNEQFF	TGTGCCAGCAGCCAGCTCGGGAACAATGAGCAGTTCTTC
.	TRBV11-2	TRBJ2-1	.	CASSFPGVGGNEQFF	TGTGCCAGCAGCTTCCCCGGCGTAGGAGGCAATGAGCAGTTCTTC
.	TRBV30	TRBJ1-6	.	CASPDSFNSPLHF	TGTGCCTCCCCGGACAGCTTTAATTCACCCCTCCACTTT
.	TRBV5-1	TRBJ1-3	.	CASSYRPGFVNTIYF	TGCGCCAGCAGCTACCGCCCCGGCTTCGTGAACACCATATATTTT
.	TRBV6-1	TRBJ2-7	TRBD1	CASSGGQGGLYEQYF	TGTGCCAGCAGTGGGGGACAGGGGGGATTGTACGAGCAGTACTTC
few	TRBV7-2	TRBJ2-1	.	CASRKPSSYNEQFF	TGTGCCAGCAGAAAGCCGAGCTCCTACAATGAGCAGTTCTTC